This TCR beta chain appears in the sequencing data of a study of blood T cell repertoires in COVID-19 (dated by TCRdb to the early 2020s). For the study in its entirety: Samples covering the acute and convalescent phases of COVID-19 were provided by collaborators in the United States, Italy and Spain. The material from the prospective study consisted of cDNA or gDNA derived from T cells, B-cell-depleted T cells, or PBMCs. The dataset comprised deeply sampled blood TCRbeta repertoires from subjects exposed to, actively infected with, or recovered from COVID-19. The repertoires were made available in a free public database intended to serve as a resource for research on the immune response to SARS-CoV-2. The samples were drawn from the first 160 participants of the ongoing ImmuneRACE study and from some 1,300 subjects provided by 6 global collaborators. A de-identified subject ID, COVID-19 status, age in years and sex were almost always included in the sample metadata. HLA class I and class II types, where available, came from metadata supplied by the sample provider rather than from assay-based typing.

CDR1 and CDR2 are drawn from the germline V gene: MDHEN, SYDVKM. From the cysteine up to the phenylalanine, the CDR3 has a length of 14 residues. The only DNA kept is the CDR3, 42 bases in frame from the first base. V loses 0 bases of germline sequence and J loses 2 bases, and the interval between the two ends is 7 bases. TCRbeta CDR3 regions were amplified from genomic DNA by means of the immunoSEQ Assay, a bias-controlled multiplex PCR. In the paper's pipeline: The number of nucleated cells in each sample was estimated from the amplification of reference gene primers within the assay. To quantify the absolute abundance of each unique TCRbeta CDR3 rearrangement, sequence reads were collapsed and filtered. For each sample, productive Simpson clonality was calculated as the square root of Simpson's diversity index over productive rearrangements. Here the immuneACCESS table is served through TCRdb, limited to in-frame sequences with V and J called. Missing clones are a known gap in these copies; in checked studies unresolved V genes cover under half, and the rest lacks a known reason. V, J and clone size derive from that table, while D and trimming were established from the DNA sequence. This sample has around 100,000 clones in its table, and 65% to 85% of those were observed once. Jointly, the top ten make up 0.7% to 0.85% of the sample.

Overall study outcomes, separate from this receptor: The amount of clinical and demographic metadata varied by source and participant and was provided uncurated.

Notes on this clone: Its antigen target is currently unknown. Per-base qualities were not stored, and no clone one base away is much larger.

The collaborating institutions used their own protocols to collect whole blood in K2EDTA tubes. For TCRbeta analysis, collaborator samples were shipped as frozen whole blood, as isolated PBMCs, or as DNA extracted from either sample type. Recombination joined TRBV28 with TRBJ2-5; the D gene identity is not certain. This receptor was taken from a woman in her seventies with acute or convalescent COVID-19. The sequenced material came from peripheral blood. The nucleotides read TGTGCCAGCAGTTTATGGGGCAGGCAAGAGACCCAGTACTTC. The translation is CASSLWGRQETQYF.